The 21 T cell receptor beta chains in this list originate from one sample, sequenced in a study of identical twins. TCRdb itself ran the 5' RACE reads through MiXCR, one entry per CDR3 protein. The top ten clones hold 2.5% to 3% of a sample with approximately 590,000 distinct CDR3 sequences, more than 9% of them seen once. These data were likewise used in another study, on yellow fever vaccine responses in identical twins.

The sample comprised PBMCs. Receptors were obtained from a woman younger than 30 in good health.

The V call is TRBV2, the J call TRBJ2-3, with no clear D. This CDR3 is built from 15 residues. V was shortened by 7 bases and J by 0 bases, with 14 bases between the two germline ends. The V gene's germline CDR1 is SNHLY and CDR2 FYNNEI. The CDR3 sequence is CASTGPRQSTDTQYF. The CDR3 region has the DNA TGTGCCAGCACCGGCCCGCGGCAGAGCACAGATACGCAGTATTTT.

Only a few counts were recorded for this clonotype. The chain links TRBV12-3 or TRBV12-4 to TRBJ2-7; TRBD2 matches 7 bases. J lost 1 base, V lost 4 bases, and 10 bases had no gene match. This CDR3 has 16 residues. The CDR3 coding sequence is TGTGCCAGCAGTTATAGGGAGGGACTTACATCCTACGAGCAGTACTTC. Protein sequence: CASSYREGLTSYEQYF.

The chain links TRBV15 to TRBJ2-1; D not resolved. V gave up 0 bases and J gave up 5 bases, with 23 bases separating them. Germline V lookup: CDR1 LNHNV, CDR2 YYDKDF (reference sequence). CDR3 size: 19 residues. CDR3 amino acids: CATSRDSPARPPTNNEQFF. CDR3 sequence (DNA): TGTGCCACCAGCAGAGATTCTCCGGCCCGCCCACCTACTAACAATGAGCAGTTCTTC.

The chain couples TRBV12-3 or TRBV12-4 to TRBJ2-5; 9 bases line up with TRBD1. This CDR3 comprises 15 residues. Germline trimming cut 3 bases from V and 4 bases from J; bases unmatched to any gene: 6. CDR3 sequence reads: CASSLTGGEIETQYF. The CDR3 DNA reads TGTGCCAGCAGTTTGACAGGGGGAGAGATAGAGACCCAGTACTTC.

The V call is TRBV28, the J call TRBJ2-1, with D unclear. Between the trimmed V and J ends, which lost 7 bases and 6 bases, there was a span of 16 bases. This CDR3 is built from 14 residues. Germline assignment: CDR1 MDHEN and CDR2 SYDVKM. DNA for the CDR3: TGTGCCAGCACCGACCGGGTCGAACCCAATGAGCAGTTCTTC. Translated, it gives CASTDRVEPNEQFF.

The chain combines TRBV20-1 with TRBJ2-5, with 7 bases fitting TRBD1. The CDR3 is made up of 12 amino acids. The junction had 3 bases not matched to a gene; V was cut back by 2 bases and J by 6 bases. Germline lookup yields CDR1 DFQATT and CDR2 SNEGSKA (reference sequence). CDR3 in amino acids: CSARQGEKTQYF. CDR3 nucleotide sequence: TGCAGTGCTAGACAGGGGGAAAAGACCCAGTACTTC.

Many counts were recorded for this clonotype. V usage is TRBV7-2 and J usage is TRBJ2-1; possibly TRBD1 or TRBD2 for D (5 bases each). Germline values: CDR1 SGHTA, CDR2 FQGNSA. The CDR3 spans 13 residues. V lost 1 base and J 15 bases, leaving 16 bases between the germline ends. The CDR3 region is CASSLVRGAGVFF. The DNA for the CDR3 is TGTGCCAGCAGCTTAGTAAGGGGAGCTGGTGTGTTCTTC.

The chain links TRBV3-1 to TRBJ2-7; 9 bases are shared with TRBD2. The germline CDR1 and CDR2 sequences are LGHDT and YNNKEL (reference sequence). The CDR3 loop spans 15 amino acids. Unmatched junction bases numbered 7, after V lost 1 base and J lost 6 bases. The CDR3 sequence: CASSQGLAGYSEQYF. DNA for the CDR3: TGTGCCAGCAGCCAAGGCCTAGCGGGGTACTCCGAGCAGTACTTC.

The table lists this clonotype with many counts. The rearrangement links TRBV29-1 to TRBJ1-1, with D perhaps matching TRBD1 (6 bases). CDR1 and CDR2 from the germline V gene are SQVTM and ANQGSEA. V lost 6 bases and J 2 bases, leaving 13 bases between the germline ends. The CDR3 extends over 13 amino acids. The DNA for the CDR3 is TGCAGCGTGGGATCAGGGGCCAACACTGAAGCTTTCTTT. Translation: CSVGSGANTEAFF.

This chain uses TRBV21-1 with TRBJ2-7; TRBD1 was called by the table and not checked on the DNA. TRBV21-1 represents a pseudogene. This CDR3 comprises 12 residues. In DNA form, the CDR3 reads TGTGCCAGAGGGGACAGACGCTACGAGCAGTACTTC. Amino acid sequence: CARGDRRYEQYF.

This clonotype was seen repeatedly, ten times or more. CDR3 region: CASSRRGWTLPIETEAFF. For the CDR3, the DNA is TGTGCCAGCAGCCGACGGGGGTGGACCCTCCCGATTGAGACTGAAGCTTTCTTT. This chain joins TRBV6-2 or TRBV6-3 and TRBJ1-1, with TRBD1 as a possible D gene (5 bases). Trimming pared 6 bases from V and 5 bases from J, leaving 28 bases between. The CDR3 has 18 amino acids. The V gene's germline CDR1 is MNHEY and CDR2 SVGEGT.

CDR3 in amino acids: CASSFALGNIQYF. In DNA, the CDR3 is TGTGCCAGCAGCTTCGCCCTCGGTAACATTCAGTACTTC. V is TRBV11-2 and J is TRBJ2-4, with D unclear. This CDR3 has 13 residues. V was trimmed by 3 bases and J by 7 bases, leaving 10 bases between them. Germline CDR1 is SGHAT and CDR2 is FQNNGV. The full variable domain, its missing parts supplied by reference TRBV11-2 and TRBJ2-4, is EAGVAQSPRYKIIEKRQSVAFWCNPISGHATLYWYQQILGQGPKLLIQFQNNGVVDDSQLPKDRFSAERLKGVDSTLKIQPAKLEDSAVYLCASSFALGNIQYFGAGTRLSVL.

The chain has TRBV3-1 and TRBJ2-7; D is tentatively TRBD1 or TRBD2 (5 bases each). Trimming pared 1 base from V and 3 bases from J, leaving 10 bases between. The CDR3 is 14 amino acids. CDR1 and CDR2 from the germline V gene are LGHDT and YNNKEL (reference sequence). CDR3 region: CASSQVEGNYEQYF. The CDR3 DNA follows: TGTGCCAGCAGCCAAGTTGAGGGGAACTACGAGCAGTACTTC.

The genes are TRBV9 and TRBJ2-1, with TRBD2 matching 8 bases. CDR1 and CDR2 from the germline V gene are SGDLS and YYNGEE. The V segment lost 3 bases and the J segment 2 bases; nucleotides outside the gene matches: 1. The length of the CDR3 is 14 residues. In nucleotides, the CDR3 is TGTGCCAGCAGCGCGGGACTAGCCTACAATGAGCAGTTCTTC. It translates to CASSAGLAYNEQFF.

The V and J genes are TRBV12-3 or TRBV12-4 and TRBJ1-4; D is unresolved. The CDR3 consists of 16 residues. V gave up 2 bases and J gave up 0 bases, with 10 bases separating them. The CDR3 sequence: CASSLHTTPTNEKLFF. The CDR3 DNA follows: TGTGCCAGCAGTTTACACACGACGCCAACTAATGAAAAACTGTTTTTT.

The V gene is TRBV27, the J gene TRBJ2-7, with 7 bases identical to TRBD1. Unmatched junction bases numbered 5, after V lost 4 bases and J lost 2 bases. Per germline, CDR1 MNHEY and CDR2 SMNVEV (reference sequence). The CDR3 loop spans 14 amino acids. The chain's CDR3 is CASSYGQATYEQYF. DNA of the CDR3: TGTGCCAGCAGTTATGGACAGGCCACCTACGAGCAGTACTTC.

The chain combines TRBV11-2 with TRBJ2-1; tentative D call: TRBD2 (6 bases). This CDR3 region has 15 residues. Germline-derived CDR1 and CDR2 are SGHAT and FQNNGV. The germline V and J ends were trimmed by 1 base and 2 bases, with 9 bases remaining between them. CDR3: CASSLVLATYNEQFF. CDR3 DNA sequence: TGTGCCAGCAGCTTAGTTCTAGCGACCTACAATGAGCAGTTCTTC.

A single count supports this clonotype. V gene TRBV29-1 combines with J gene TRBJ1-4; D may be TRBD1 (5 bases). Looked up from germline, CDR1 is SQVTM and CDR2 is ANQGSEA. Between the trimmed V and J ends, which lost 3 bases and 8 bases, there was a span of 13 bases. The CDR3 runs 13 residues. CDR3: CSVEGQGSEKLFF. The CDR3 DNA reads TGCAGCGTTGAGGGGCAGGGTAGCGAAAAACTGTTTTTT.

This clonotype has just a few counts. The V and J genes are TRBV25-1 and TRBJ2-7; 8 bases fit TRBD2. The germline gives CDR1 MGHDK, CDR2 SYGVNS. V dropped 4 bases and J dropped 4; count of bases not matched to a gene: 9. The CDR3 has 15 amino acids. DNA of the CDR3: TGTGCCAGCAGTGTGTTAGCGGGGATGAGGTACGAGCAGTACTTC. Encoded protein: CASSVLAGMRYEQYF.

This chain joins TRBV28 and TRBJ2-5; 7 nucleotides agree with TRBD2. The CDR3 sequence is 14 residues long. Germline CDR1 MDHEN, CDR2 SYDVKM. Germline trimming cut 3 bases from V and 3 bases from J; bases unmatched to any gene: 4. CDR3 residues: CASSLWTREETQYF. The CDR3 nucleotides read TGTGCCAGCAGTTTGTGGACTAGGGAAGAGACCCAGTACTTC.

A few counts support this clonotype. The V gene is TRBV18, the J gene TRBJ2-7, with D uncertain. The ends were cut back, 2 bases at V and 2 bases at J, with 10 bases in the middle. This CDR3 is built from 14 residues. Germline values: CDR1 KGHSH, CDR2 LQKENI. CDR3 in amino acids: CASSPRGRTYEQYF. The CDR3, as DNA: TGTGCCAGCTCACCAAGAGGTCGTACCTACGAGCAGTACTTC.